The present entry profiles one T cell receptor (beta chain) with its context. As yet, its antigen is unknown. The assay was immunoSEQ multiplex PCR, and TCRdb's table has in-frame clones only and misses some. Seen here are more than 85,000 clones, around 92% observed once, and the top ten hold 2.5% to 3%. V shed 5 bases and J shed 7 bases, with 6 bases lying between them. CDR3 size: 11 residues. The germline V gene encodes CDR1 SGHAT and CDR2 FQNNGV. These data belong to a study of siplizumab effects on memory and regulatory T cells. Study results and limitations: Naive T cells seemed more diverse than memory cells and seemed major alloresponse contributors. Of the proliferating CD4+ or CD8+ clones, roughly 75-96% lacked a naive or memory phenotype that could be assigned. Sequences below about 10^-5 frequency were poorly captured, and few alloreactive clones mapped to unstimulated subsets. Tregs that proliferated in siplizumab cultures did not have their suppressive function confirmed.

Sequenced material: CD4+ T cells sorted from blood. This TCR derives from a human donor in good health. Some clones in this sample may be carry-over from other donors' samples. The chain is built from TRBV11-2 and TRBJ2-1; unclear D gene. Here the CDR3 reads CASSTENEQFF. The CDR3, as DNA: TGTGCCAGCAGCACCGAGAATGAGCAGTTCTTC.